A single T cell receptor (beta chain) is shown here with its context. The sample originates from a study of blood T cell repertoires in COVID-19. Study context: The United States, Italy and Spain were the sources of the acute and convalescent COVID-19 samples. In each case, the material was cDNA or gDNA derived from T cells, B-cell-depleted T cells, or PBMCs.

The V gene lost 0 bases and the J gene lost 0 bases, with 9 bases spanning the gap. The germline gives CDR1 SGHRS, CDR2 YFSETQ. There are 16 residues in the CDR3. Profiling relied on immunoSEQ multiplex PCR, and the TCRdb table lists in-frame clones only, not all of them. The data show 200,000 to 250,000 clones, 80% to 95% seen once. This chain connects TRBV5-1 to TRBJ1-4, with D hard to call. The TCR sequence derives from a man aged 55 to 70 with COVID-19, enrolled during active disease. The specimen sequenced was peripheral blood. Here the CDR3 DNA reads TGCGCCAGCAGCTTGGTGGGCAGGCCAACTAATGAAAAACTGTTTTTT. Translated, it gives CASSLVGRPTNEKLFF. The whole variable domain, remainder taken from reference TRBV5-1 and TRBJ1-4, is KAGVTQTPRYLIKTRGQQVTLSCSPISGHRSVSWYQQTPGQGLQFLFEYFSETQRNKGNFPGRFSGRQFSNSRSEMNVSTLELGDSALYLCASSLVGRPTNEKLFFGSGTQLSVL.